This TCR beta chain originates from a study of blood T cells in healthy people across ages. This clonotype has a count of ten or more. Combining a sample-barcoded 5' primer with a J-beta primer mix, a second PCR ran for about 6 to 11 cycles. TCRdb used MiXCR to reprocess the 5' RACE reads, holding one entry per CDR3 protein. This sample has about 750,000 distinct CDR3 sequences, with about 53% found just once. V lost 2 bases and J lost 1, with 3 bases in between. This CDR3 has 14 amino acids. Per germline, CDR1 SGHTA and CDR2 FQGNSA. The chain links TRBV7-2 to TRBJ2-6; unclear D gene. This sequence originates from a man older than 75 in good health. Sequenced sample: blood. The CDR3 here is CASSLRSGANVLTF. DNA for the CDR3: TGTGCCAGCAGCTTAAGGTCTGGGGCCAACGTCCTGACTTTC.